The rows below give T cell receptor beta chains drawn from one sample of a study of blood T cell repertoires in COVID-19. Only in-frame clones appear in the TCRdb table, and some are missing; sequencing was by immunoSEQ multiplex PCR. The sample has around 130,000 clones, 84% seen once. The sample taken for sequencing was PBMCs or T cells enriched from blood (not recorded which). These receptors were taken from a woman in her late teens or twenties who had been exposed to COVID-19. The CDR3 runs from the conserved cysteine through the conserved F or W. D genes are given only for firm matches. Where a row states a size, it is once, few, many or the class of an expanded clone; other rows omit it.

j_gene,d_gene,v_gene,abundance,CDR3nt,CDR3aa
TRBJ2-7,TRBD1,TRBV4-1,.,TGCGCCAGCAGCCATACAGGGGGGTCCTACGAGCAGTACTTC,CASSHTGGSYEQYF
TRBJ2-3,.,TRBV9,.,TGTGCCAGCAGCGTAGCGGGAACGGGTACAGATACGCAGTATTTT,CASSVAGTGTDTQYF
TRBJ2-2,.,TRBV7-3,.,TGTGCCAGCAGCTTACGTGGGGCCGGGAACACCGGGGAGCTGTTTTTT,CASSLRGAGNTGELFF
TRBJ1-4,.,TRBV2,.,TGTGCCAGCAGTGAAATGCAGGGAGGCTCCGGAAAACTGTTTTTT,CASSEMQGGSGKLFF
TRBJ2-5,TRBD2,TRBV7-3,.,TGTGCCAGCAGCAGCTCCGGGACTACCACCCAGTACTTC,CASSSSGTTTQYF
TRBJ2-7,TRBD1,TRBV28,.,TGTGCCAGCAGTTCTACAGGGGGCTTCAGCGAGCAGTACTTC,CASSSTGGFSEQYF
TRBJ1-2,.,TRBV20-1,.,TGCAGTGCTACCAATCGGGGCTACACCTTC,CSATNRGYTF
TRBJ2-1,TRBD2,TRBV27,.,TGTGCCAGCAGTCTAGGACTAGCGTCCTACAATGAGCAGTTCTTC,CASSLGLASYNEQFF
TRBJ2-1,TRBD2,TRBV27,.,TGTGCCGCACGACTTCAGAGCGGGGGTGAGCAGTTCTTC,CAARLQSGGEQFF
TRBJ2-7,.,TRBV25-1,once,TGTGCCAGCAGTCCAGGTACCAGCTCCTACGAGCAGTACTTC,CASSPGTSSYEQYF
TRBJ1-5,.,TRBV9,once,TGTGCCAGCAGCTCTTCCGGGGGAGAGAATCAGCCCCAGCATTTT,CASSSSGGENQPQHF
TRBJ2-2,.,TRBV25-1,.,TGTGCCAGCAGTGATTACGGGGAGCTGTTTTTT,CASSDYGELFF
TRBJ2-3,TRBD2,TRBV5-1,.,TGCGCCAGCAGCACCCGAGGACTAGCGGGGGTCACAGATACGCAGTATTTT,CASSTRGLAGVTDTQYF
TRBJ1-1,.,TRBV6-5,.,TGTGCCAGCAGTTACTCGTGGGGGGGCGCGGGCACTGAAGCTTTCTTT,CASSYSWGGAGTEAFF
TRBJ2-2,TRBD1,TRBV19,.,TGTGCCGCTGAGTCGGGGACAGGGTGGGACACCGGGGAGCTGTTTTTT,CAAESGTGWDTGELFF